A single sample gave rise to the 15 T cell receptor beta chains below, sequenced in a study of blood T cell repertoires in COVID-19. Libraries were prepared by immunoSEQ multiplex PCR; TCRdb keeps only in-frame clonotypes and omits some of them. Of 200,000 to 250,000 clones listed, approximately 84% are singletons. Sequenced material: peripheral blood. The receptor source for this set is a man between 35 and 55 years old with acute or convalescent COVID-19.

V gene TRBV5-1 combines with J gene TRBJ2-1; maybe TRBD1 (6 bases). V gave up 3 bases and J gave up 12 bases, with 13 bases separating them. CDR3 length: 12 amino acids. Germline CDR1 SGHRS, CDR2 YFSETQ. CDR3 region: CASSSGQRGQFF. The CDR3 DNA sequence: TGCGCCAGCAGCTCAGGACAGAGAGGGCAGTTCTTC.

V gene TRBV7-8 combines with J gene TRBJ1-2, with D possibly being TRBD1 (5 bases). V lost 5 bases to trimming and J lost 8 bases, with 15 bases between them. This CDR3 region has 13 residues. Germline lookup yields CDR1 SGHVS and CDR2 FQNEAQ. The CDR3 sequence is CASSLTELEGYTF. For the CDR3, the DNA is TGTGCCAGCAGCCTGACAGAGTTGGAAGGCTACACCTTC.

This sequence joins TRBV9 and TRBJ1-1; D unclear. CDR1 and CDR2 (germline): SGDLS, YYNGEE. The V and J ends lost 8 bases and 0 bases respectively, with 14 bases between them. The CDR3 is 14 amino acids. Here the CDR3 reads CASKDPTLNTEAFF. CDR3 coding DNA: TGTGCCAGTAAAGACCCGACTTTGAACACTGAAGCTTTCTTT.

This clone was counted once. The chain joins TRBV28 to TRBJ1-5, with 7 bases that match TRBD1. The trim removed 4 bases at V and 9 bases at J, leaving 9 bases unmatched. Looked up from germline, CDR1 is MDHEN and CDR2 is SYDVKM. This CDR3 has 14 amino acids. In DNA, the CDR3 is TGTGCCAGCAGTTGGGGACAGCTCCCTCGGCCCCAGCATTTT. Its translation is CASSWGQLPRPQHF.

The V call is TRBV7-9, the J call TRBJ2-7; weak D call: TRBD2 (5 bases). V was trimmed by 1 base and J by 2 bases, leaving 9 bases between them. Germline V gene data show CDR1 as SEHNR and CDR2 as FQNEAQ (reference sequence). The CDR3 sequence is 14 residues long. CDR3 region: CASSLGLQPYEQYF. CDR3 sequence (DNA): TGTGCCAGCAGCTTAGGACTACAGCCCTACGAGCAGTACTTC.

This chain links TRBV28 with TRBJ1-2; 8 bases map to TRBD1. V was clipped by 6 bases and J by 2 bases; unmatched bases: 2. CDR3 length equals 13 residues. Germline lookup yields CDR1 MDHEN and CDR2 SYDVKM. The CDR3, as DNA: TGTGCCAGCAGCGGACAGGGCAACTATGGCTACACCTTC. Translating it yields CASSGQGNYGYTF.

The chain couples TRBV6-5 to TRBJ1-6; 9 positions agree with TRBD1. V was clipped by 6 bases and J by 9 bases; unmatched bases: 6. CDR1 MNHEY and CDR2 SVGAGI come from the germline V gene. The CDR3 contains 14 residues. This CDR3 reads CASSLQGAASPLHF. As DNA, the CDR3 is TGTGCCAGCAGCTTACAGGGGGCGGCTTCACCCCTCCACTTT.

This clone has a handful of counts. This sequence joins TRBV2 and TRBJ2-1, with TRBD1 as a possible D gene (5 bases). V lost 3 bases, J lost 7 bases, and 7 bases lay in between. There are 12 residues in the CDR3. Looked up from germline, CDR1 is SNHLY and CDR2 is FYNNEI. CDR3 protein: CASSDQGNEQFF. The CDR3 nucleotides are TGTGCCAGCAGTGATCAGGGAAATGAGCAGTTCTTC.

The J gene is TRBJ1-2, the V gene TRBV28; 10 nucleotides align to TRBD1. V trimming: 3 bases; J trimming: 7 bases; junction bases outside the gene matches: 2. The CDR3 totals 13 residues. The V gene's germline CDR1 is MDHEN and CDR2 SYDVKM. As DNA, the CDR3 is TGTGCCAGCAGTTTGACAGGGGGCGCTGGCTACACCTTC. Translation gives CASSLTGGAGYTF.

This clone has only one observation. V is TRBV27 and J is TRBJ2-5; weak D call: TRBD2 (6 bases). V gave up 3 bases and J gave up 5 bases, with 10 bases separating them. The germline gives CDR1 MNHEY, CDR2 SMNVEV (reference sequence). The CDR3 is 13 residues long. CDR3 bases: TGTGCCAGCAGTTTGGAACGGGGGGAGACCCAGTACTTC. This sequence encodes CASSLERGETQYF.

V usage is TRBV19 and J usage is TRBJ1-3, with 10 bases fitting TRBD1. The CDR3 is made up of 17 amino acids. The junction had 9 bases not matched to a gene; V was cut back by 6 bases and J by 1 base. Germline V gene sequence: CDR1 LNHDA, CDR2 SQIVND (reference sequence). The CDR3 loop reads CASRSGTGAYSGNTIYF. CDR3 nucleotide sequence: TGTGCCAGTAGATCCGGGACAGGGGCTTATTCTGGAAACACCATATATTTT.

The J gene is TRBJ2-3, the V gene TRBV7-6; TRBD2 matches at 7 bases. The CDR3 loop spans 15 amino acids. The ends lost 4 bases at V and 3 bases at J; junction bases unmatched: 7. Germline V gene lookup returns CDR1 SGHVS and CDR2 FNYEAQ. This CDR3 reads CASSSWERGTDTQYF. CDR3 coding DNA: TGTGCCAGCAGCTCGTGGGAGCGGGGAACAGATACGCAGTATTTT.

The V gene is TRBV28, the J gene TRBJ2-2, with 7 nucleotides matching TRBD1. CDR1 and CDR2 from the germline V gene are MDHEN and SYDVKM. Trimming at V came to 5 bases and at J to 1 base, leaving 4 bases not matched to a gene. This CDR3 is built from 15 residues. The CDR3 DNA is TGTGCCAGCAGTAGAGGGACAGTGAACACCGGGGAGCTGTTTTTT. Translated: CASSRGTVNTGELFF.

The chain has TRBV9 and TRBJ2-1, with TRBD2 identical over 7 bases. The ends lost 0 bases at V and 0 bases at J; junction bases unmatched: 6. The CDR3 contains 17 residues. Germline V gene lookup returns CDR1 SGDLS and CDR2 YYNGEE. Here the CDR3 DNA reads TGTGCCAGCAGCGTAGAAGGGACGGGGGGCTCCTACAATGAGCAGTTCTTC. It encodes CASSVEGTGGSYNEQFF. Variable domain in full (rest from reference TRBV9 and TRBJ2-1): DSGVTQTPKHLITATGQRVTLRCSPRSGDLSVYWYQQSLDQGLQFLIQYYNGEERAKGNILERFSAQQFPDLHSELNLSSLELGDSALYFCASSVEGTGGSYNEQFFGPGTRLTVL.

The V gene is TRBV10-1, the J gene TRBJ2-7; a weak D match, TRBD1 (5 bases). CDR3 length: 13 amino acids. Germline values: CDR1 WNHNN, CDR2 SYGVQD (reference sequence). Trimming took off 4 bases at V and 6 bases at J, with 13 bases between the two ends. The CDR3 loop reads CASSGAGWAEQYF. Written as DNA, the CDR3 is TGCGCCAGCAGTGGAGCAGGGTGGGCCGAGCAGTACTTC.